This T cell receptor beta chain was identified during a study of T cell clonotyping in hematopoietic cell transplantation. Findings and caveats of the study: At the given depth, recipient repertoires were over 97% de novo clonotypes. Pathologically expanded recipient clonotypes increased progressively from day 30 to day 180 as diversity fell.

In regard to this clone: No antigen is known for it.

The data were produced by immunoSEQ multiplex PCR, yet TCRdb's version contains in-frame clones alone and is incomplete. Seen here are some 11,000 clones, under 50% observed once, and the top ten hold approximately 11%. Sample: peripheral blood mononuclear cells. This sequence originates from a man aged 50 to 59 in good health. Some clones in this sample may be carry-over from other donors' samples.

The CDR3 region is CARRDRTSGIFNEQFF. The DNA of the CDR3 is TGTGCCAGAAGGGACAGGACTAGCGGGATTTTCAATGAGCAGTTCTTC. The gene calls are TRBV6-8 and TRBJ2-1, with 12 nucleotides matching TRBD2. Looked up from germline, CDR1 is MNHGY and CDR2 is SAAAGT. J was trimmed by 6 bases and V by 9 bases; bases with no gene match: 12. The CDR3 has 16 residues.